The source of this T cell receptor beta chain is a study of T cell responses to AZD1222 COVID-19 vaccine. The V and J ends lost 6 bases and 0 bases respectively, with 14 bases between them. The CDR3 spans 15 residues. Germline V lookup: CDR1 SGHAT, CDR2 FQNNGV. Sequencing used immunoSEQ multiplex PCR; TCRdb keeps in-frame clones, though not all of them. The data show 170,000 or so clones, over 85% seen once. This clone was observed a single time. The chain combines TRBV11-2 with TRBJ1-1; possible D gene TRBD1, 5 bases. The sample in question was peripheral blood, obtained 28 days after the second dose of the MenACWY control vaccine. The source of this sequence is an adult who received the MenACWY meningococcal vaccine as a control. The chain's CDR3 is CASSQFGTVNTEAFF. In DNA form, the CDR3 reads TGTGCCAGCAGTCAATTCGGGACCGTGAACACTGAAGCTTTCTTT.